These 2 T cell receptor beta chains were all obtained from the same sample, sequenced in a study of blood T cell repertoires in COVID-19. Repertoires were generated with immunoSEQ multiplex PCR, while TCRdb's copy carries only in-frame clones and drops some. Of 180,000 or so clones listed, approximately 80% are singletons. Sequencing used peripheral blood. Receptors were obtained from a man aged 50 to 60 who had recovered from COVID-19.

This rearrangement joins TRBV19 to TRBJ2-1; 8 bases are shared with TRBD2. The CDR3 is 15 amino acids. Germline V gives CDR1 LNHDA, CDR2 SQIVND (reference sequence). V lost 6 bases to trimming and J lost 7 bases; unmatched junction nucleotides: 11. CDR3 nucleotides: TGTGCCAGTAGATCCTGGCTAGCGGGTACGAATGAGCAGTTCTTC. Translated: CASRSWLAGTNEQFF.

The CDR3 sequence is CASSINQGNYGYTF. The CDR3 DNA sequence: TGTGCCAGTAGTATTAATCAGGGGAACTATGGCTACACCTTC. J is TRBJ1-2 and V is TRBV19; maybe TRBD1 (6 bases). The V gene's germline CDR1 is LNHDA and CDR2 SQIVND (reference sequence). V shed 3 bases and J shed 2 bases, with 10 bases lying between them. CDR3 size: 14 residues.